This T cell receptor beta chain comes out of a study of blood T cell repertoires in COVID-19. Overall study: Italy, Spain and the United States were the sources of the convalescent and acute COVID-19 samples. In each case, the material was cDNA or gDNA derived from T cells, B-cell-depleted T cells, or PBMCs.

In the source study's methods: Estimated nucleated cell counts came from reference gene primer amplification. The repertoire was sequenced with immunoSEQ multiplex PCR; TCRdb's copy has only in-frame clones and lacks some. The V and J calls and clone size come from that table; D and trimming were worked out from the DNA. This sample has about 220,000 clones; around 82% occur once, and the top ten carry around 3.5%. The CDR3 runs 13 residues. The V end lost 9 bases, the J end lost 3 bases, and 9 bases lay between the germline ends. CDR1 LNHDA and CDR2 SQIVND come from the germline V gene (reference sequence).

This rearrangement joins TRBV19 to TRBJ1-6; a possible D gene is TRBD1 (6 bases). The sequence was collected from an elderly woman with acute or convalescent COVID-19. Material: peripheral blood. The DNA of the CDR3 is TGTGCCAGCCAGGGGATCTATAATTCACCCCTCCACTTT. It encodes CASQGIYNSPLHF.